What follows are 8 T cell receptor beta chains derived from one specimen sequenced in a study of blood T cell repertoires in COVID-19 (dated by TCRdb to about 2020). The library was generated by the immunoSEQ multiplex PCR assay. The immuneACCESS repertoire file appears here via TCRdb, limited to in-frame rearrangements. These files lack a portion of the clones; in checked studies, under half of the deficit traces to unresolved V genes, and the cause of the others is not known. This sample lists under 95,000 clones; about nine tenths were detected once. Clones ranked in the top ten supply approximately 4.1% of the sample. The sequenced material came from peripheral blood. The receptors originated from a woman aged 50 to 60 in a cohort sampled during active COVID-19.

This clone was counted a single time. This chain joins TRBV2 and TRBJ2-7; TRBD2 is a possible D gene (5 bases). The V end lost 3 bases, the J end lost 4 bases, and 7 bases lay between the germline ends. Germline assignment: CDR1 SNHLY and CDR2 FYNNEI. This CDR3 is built from 12 residues. The CDR3 region is CASSEGDYEQYF. CDR3 DNA sequence: TGTGCCAGCAGTGAGGGAGATTACGAGCAGTACTTC. The whole variable domain, remainder taken from reference TRBV2 and TRBJ2-7, is EPEVTQTPSHQVTQMGQEVILRCVPISNHLYFYWYRQILGQKVEFLVSFYNNEISEKSEIFDDQFSVERPDGSNFTLKIRSTKLEDSAMYFCASSEGDYEQYFGPGTRLTVT.

This clone was seen only a few times. The genes are TRBV28 and TRBJ2-1; D is unclear. Germline V lookup: CDR1 MDHEN, CDR2 SYDVKM. The CDR3 loop spans 15 amino acids. The V end was cut by 3 bases, the J end by 0 bases, with 9 bases between. Written as DNA, the CDR3 is TGTGCCAGCAGTTTTCTAGTGGACTCCTACAATGAGCAGTTCTTC. Protein: CASSFLVDSYNEQFF. Full variable domain (missing parts from reference TRBV28 and TRBJ2-1): DVKVTQSSRYLVKRTGEKVFLECVQDMDHENMFWYRQDPGLGLRLIYFSYDVKMKEKGDIPEGYSVSREKKERFSLILESASTNQTSMYLCASSFLVDSYNEQFFGPGTRLTVL.

The J gene is TRBJ2-7, the V gene TRBV11-2, with D possibly TRBD2 on 6 matching bases. Germline V gene lookup returns CDR1 SGHAT and CDR2 FQNNGV. Trimming took 1 base from V and 0 from J, leaving 13 bases between them. CDR3 length: 16 residues. CDR3 protein: CASSLVRGIRSYEQYF. CDR3 nucleotide sequence: TGTGCCAGCAGCTTAGTCCGCGGGATCCGCTCCTACGAGCAGTACTTC.

The chain combines TRBV29-1 with TRBJ2-5, with 9 bases fitting TRBD1. J lost 1 base, V lost 5 bases, and 5 bases had no gene match. Germline V CDR1 and CDR2: SQVTM, ANQGSEA. This CDR3 contains 14 residues. The CDR3 sequence: CSVSRDRAQETQYF. CDR3 in DNA: TGCAGCGTTAGCCGGGACAGGGCCCAAGAGACCCAGTACTTC. Combining the CDR3 with reference TRBV29-1 and TRBJ2-5 gives the whole variable domain SAVISQKPSRDICQRGTSLTIQCQVDSQVTMMFWYRQQPGQSLTLIATANQGSEATYESGFVIDKFPISRPNLTFSTLTVSNMSPEDSSIYLCSVSRDRAQETQYFGPGTRLLVL.

This clone was picked up a small number of times. V gene TRBV6-2 or TRBV6-3 combines with J gene TRBJ2-7, with 7 bases matching TRBD2. Germline CDR1 and CDR2: MNHEY and SVGEGT. The V and J ends lost 5 bases and 3 bases, in that order; junction bases with no gene match: 13. The CDR3 is 16 residues long. The CDR3 DNA sequence: TGTGCCAGCAGTCCAAAGTCAGGGAGGGCGGACTACGAGCAGTACTTC. Protein: CASSPKSGRADYEQYF.

This clone occurred once. The chain uses TRBV12-2 and TRBJ1-3; TRBD1 reflects the table's D call only, with no check against the DNA. TRBV12-2 constitutes a pseudogene. The CDR3 has 19 residues. CDR3 sequence (DNA): TGTGCAAGTCGCTCAGGAGGGGTGGACAGGACCCCCTCTGGAAACACCATATATTTT. Its protein product is CASRSGGVDRTPSGNTIYF.

This sequence joins TRBV19 and TRBJ2-1; 8 bases line up with TRBD1. Germline V gives CDR1 LNHDA, CDR2 SQIVND (reference sequence). After removal of 5 bases from V and 15 bases from J, the junction contained 12 bases not matched to a gene. The CDR3 contains 13 residues. The DNA for the CDR3 is TGTGCCAGTAGTGCCCGCTCGACAGGGGCAGGGTTCTTC. Translated, it gives CASSARSTGAGFF.

The rearrangement uses TRBV6-6 and TRBJ2-5, with 9 bases matching TRBD2. This CDR3 is 12 amino acids long. The junction had 2 bases not matched to a gene; V was cut back by 8 bases and J by 4 bases. The germline gives CDR1 MNHNY, CDR2 SVGAGI (reference sequence). CDR3 sequence: CASGSGRETQYF. In nucleotides, the CDR3 is TGTGCCAGCGGTAGCGGGAGAGAGACCCAGTACTTC.